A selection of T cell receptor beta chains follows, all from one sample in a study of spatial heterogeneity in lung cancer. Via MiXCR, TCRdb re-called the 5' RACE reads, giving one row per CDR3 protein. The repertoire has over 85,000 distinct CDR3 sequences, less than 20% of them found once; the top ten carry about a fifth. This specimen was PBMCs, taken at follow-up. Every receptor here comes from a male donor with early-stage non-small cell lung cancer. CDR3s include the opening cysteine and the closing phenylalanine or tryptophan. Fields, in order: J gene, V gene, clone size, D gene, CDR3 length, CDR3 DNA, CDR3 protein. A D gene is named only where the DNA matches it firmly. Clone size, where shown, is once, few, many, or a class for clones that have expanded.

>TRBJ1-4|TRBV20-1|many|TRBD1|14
TGCAGTGCTAGAGAGGTCGGACAGGGTGAAAAACTGTTTTTT
CSAREVGQGEKLFF
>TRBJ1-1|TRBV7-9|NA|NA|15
TGTGCCAGCAGCCCGAGAGGCCTCACGGGTACTGAAGCTTTCTTT
CASSPRGLTGTEAFF
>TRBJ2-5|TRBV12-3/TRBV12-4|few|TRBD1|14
TGTGCCAGCAGAAGGGACAGGGGGAGAGAGACCCAGTACTTC
CASRRDRGRETQYF
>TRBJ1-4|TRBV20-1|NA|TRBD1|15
TGCAGTGCTAGAGATAAGACAGGGGGCAGAGAAAAACTGTTTTTT
CSARDKTGGREKLFF
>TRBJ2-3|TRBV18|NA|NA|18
TGTGCCAGCTCACCATGGCCGGCGTATGAGGGACTCACAGATACGCAGTATTTT
CASSPWPAYEGLTDTQYF
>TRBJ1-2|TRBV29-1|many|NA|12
TGCAGCACTAGGGACGAAAACTATGGCTACACCTTC
CSTRDENYGYTF
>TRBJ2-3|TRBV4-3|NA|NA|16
TGCGCCAGCAGCCGGGGCCCTGGATCTAGCACAGATACGCAGTATTTT
CASSRGPGSSTDTQYF
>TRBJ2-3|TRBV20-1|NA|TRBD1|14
TGCAGTGCCTCTCCAGGGGGCGCACGGGATACGCAGTATTTT
CSASPGGARDTQYF
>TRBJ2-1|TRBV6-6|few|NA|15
TGTGCCAGCAGTTACACAGATCGCTCCTACAATGAGCAGTTCTTC
CASSYTDRSYNEQFF
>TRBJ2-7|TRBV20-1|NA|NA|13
TGCAGTGCTAGAGAGTTCTTCTCCTACGAGCAGTACTTC
CSAREFFSYEQYF
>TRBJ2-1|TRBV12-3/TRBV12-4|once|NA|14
TGTGCCACCTTTATGTGGAGCTGGGACAATGAGCAGTTCTTC
CATFMWSWDNEQFF
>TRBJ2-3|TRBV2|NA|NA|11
TGTGCCAGCAAACCCACAGATACGCAGTATTTT
CASKPTDTQYF
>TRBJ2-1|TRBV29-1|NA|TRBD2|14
TGCAGCGGGACAAGCGGGAGGGCCGTCGGGGAGCAGTTCTTC
CSGTSGRAVGEQFF
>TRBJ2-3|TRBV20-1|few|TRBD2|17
TGCAGTGCGGTGACTAGCGGGGGACGGAGTGGCACAGATACGCAGTATTTT
CSAVTSGGRSGTDTQYF
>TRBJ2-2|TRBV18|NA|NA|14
TGTGCCAGCTCACCAGGGGGAGCCACCGGGGAGCTGTTTTTT
CASSPGGATGELFF
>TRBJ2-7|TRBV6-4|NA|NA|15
TGTGCCAGCAGTGAGTCAAAGGGGGTTTGCTACGAGCAGTACTTC
CASSESKGVCYEQYF
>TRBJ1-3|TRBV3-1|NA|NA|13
TGTGCCAGCAGCCATCGCTCTGGAAACACCATATATTTT
CASSHRSGNTIYF
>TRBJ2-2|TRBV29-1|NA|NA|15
TGCAGCGTTGAAGGGTGGTCAGGTCACACCGGGGAGCTGTTTTTT
CSVEGWSGHTGELFF
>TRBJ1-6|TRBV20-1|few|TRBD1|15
TGCAGTGCTAGAGAACAGGGGCCATATAATTCACCCCTCCACTTT
CSAREQGPYNSPLHF
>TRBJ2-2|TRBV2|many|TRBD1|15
TGTGCCAGCTGCGATAGGGGGCCCCGAACCGGGGAGCTGTTTTTT
CASCDRGPRTGELFF
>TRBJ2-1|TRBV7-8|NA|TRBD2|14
TGTGCCAGCAGCTTTTTTTCCTCTAGCGGGAGCCCCTCCTTC
CASSFFSSSGSPSF
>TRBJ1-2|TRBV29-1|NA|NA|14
TGCAGCGTTGAAGAAGGTCAGGCTGTCGGGGGCTACACCTTC
CSVEEGQAVGGYTF
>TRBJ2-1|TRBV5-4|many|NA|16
TGTGCCAGCAGCACCCAGGGGCGGGAGAGGTACAATGAGCAGTTCTTC
CASSTQGRERYNEQFF
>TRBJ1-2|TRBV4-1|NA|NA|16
TGCGCCAGCAGCCAAGATTCAGCAGGGGAGGCCTATGGCTACACCTTC
CASSQDSAGEAYGYTF
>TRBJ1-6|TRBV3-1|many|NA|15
TGTGCCAGCAGCCAAGGGAGTGGAGGAATGACACCCCTCCACTTT
CASSQGSGGMTPLHF
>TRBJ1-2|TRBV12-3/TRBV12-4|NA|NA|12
TGTGCCAGCAGCCTTGGTTATTTTGGCTACACCTTC
CASSLGYFGYTF
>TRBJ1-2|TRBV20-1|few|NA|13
TGCAGTGCTAGAGCCGGCAGTACCTATGGCTACACCTTC
CSARAGSTYGYTF
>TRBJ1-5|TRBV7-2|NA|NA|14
TGTGCCAGCAGCCTCGACATAAGCAATCAGCCCCAGCATTTT
CASSLDISNQPQHF
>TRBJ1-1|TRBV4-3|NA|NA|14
TGCGCCAGCAGCCAAGATAGGTTGGGCACTGAAGCTTTCTTT
CASSQDRLGTEAFF